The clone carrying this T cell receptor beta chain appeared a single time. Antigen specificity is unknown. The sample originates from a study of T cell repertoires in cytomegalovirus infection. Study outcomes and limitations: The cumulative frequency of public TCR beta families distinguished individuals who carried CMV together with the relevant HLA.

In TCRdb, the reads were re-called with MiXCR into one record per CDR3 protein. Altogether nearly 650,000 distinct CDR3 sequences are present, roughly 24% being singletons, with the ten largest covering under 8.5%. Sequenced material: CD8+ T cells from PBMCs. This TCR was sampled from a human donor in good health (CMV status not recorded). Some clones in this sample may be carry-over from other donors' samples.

The CDR3 region has the DNA TGTGCCATCAGTGAAAGGGGTGTGGAGACCCAGTACTTC. Residues: CAISERGVETQYF. The rearrangement links TRBV10-3 to TRBJ2-5, with D possibly TRBD1 on 5 matching bases. CDR1 is ENHRY and CDR2 is SYGVKD in the germline V gene. The CDR3 has 13 residues. Trimming removed 3 bases at V and 5 bases at J, with 10 bases between.